One sample yielded the 21 T cell receptor beta chains listed below, sequenced in a study of blood T cell repertoires in COVID-19. Measured with immunoSEQ multiplex PCR; TCRdb has only the in-frame clones, and not every one. The repertoire has 140,000 to 150,000 clones, approximately 85% of them found once; the top ten carry about 8%. Sequenced: peripheral blood. All receptors come from a woman aged 55 to 70 with COVID-19, enrolled during active disease.

Worth noting for this clone: At one boundary the junction diverges from the germline segment, which might be a read error. This rearrangement joins TRBV6-2 or TRBV6-3 to TRBJ2-5; a weak D match, TRBD1 (7 bases). The CDR3 covers 14 residues. The V gene's germline CDR1 is MNHEY and CDR2 SVGEGT. As DNA, the CDR3 is TGTGCGAGCACCCCGCAGGGGGGCGGGGAGACCCAGTACTTC. Protein product: CASTPQGGGETQYF.

The chain uses TRBV19 and TRBJ2-7; a possible D gene is TRBD1 (7 bases). This CDR3 is built from 14 residues. The germline CDR1 and CDR2 sequences are LNHDA and SQIVND (reference sequence). The germline V and J ends were trimmed by 1 base and 3 bases, with 10 bases remaining between them. The CDR3 loop reads CASSIGRGDYEQYF. CDR3 nucleotide sequence: TGTGCCAGTAGTATAGGCAGGGGGGACTACGAGCAGTACTTC.

The V call is TRBV19, the J call TRBJ1-5; TRBD1 aligns across 7 bases. V gave up 3 bases and J gave up 3 bases; unmatched junction bases: 11. The CDR3 is made up of 17 amino acids. The germline V gene has CDR1 LNHDA and CDR2 SQIVND (reference sequence). CDR3 bases: TGTGCCAGTAGTATGGAGTGGGGACAGAGCGACAATCAGCCCCAGCATTTT. It encodes CASSMEWGQSDNQPQHF.

The chain links TRBV11-2 to TRBJ2-5, with D uncertain. This CDR3 is built from 13 residues. V was shortened by 4 bases and J by 0 bases, with 6 bases between the two germline ends. Germline loops: CDR1 SGHAT, CDR2 FQNNGV. CDR3 protein: CASSWADQETQYF. The DNA for the CDR3 is TGTGCCAGCAGCTGGGCTGACCAAGAGACCCAGTACTTC. Combining the CDR3 with reference TRBV11-2 and TRBJ2-5 gives the whole variable domain EAGVAQSPRYKIIEKRQSVAFWCNPISGHATLYWYQQILGQGPKLLIQFQNNGVVDDSQLPKDRFSAERLKGVDSTLKIQPAKLEDSAVYLCASSWADQETQYFGPGTRLLVL.

The chain is built from TRBV5-4 and TRBJ2-1; D remains ambiguous. The CDR3 spans 15 residues. Germline loops: CDR1 SGHNT, CDR2 YYREEE (reference sequence). V was pared by 4 bases and J by 0 bases, with 11 bases between. In DNA form, the CDR3 reads TGTGCCAGCAGCACGGGTTCCGGCTCCTACAATGAGCAGTTCTTC. Protein sequence: CASSTGSGSYNEQFF.

The gene calls are TRBV5-1 and TRBJ2-2; 9 nucleotides align to TRBD1. With V trimmed by 0 bases and J by 3 bases, 3 bases remained unmatched. CDR1 is SGHRS, CDR2 YFSETQ, per germline. The CDR3 sequence is 16 residues long. The CDR3 DNA is TGCGCCAGCAGCTTGGGACAGGGGGAATACACCGGGGAGCTGTTTTTT. This codes for CASSLGQGEYTGELFF.

This clone has only a few counts. The chain carries TRBV5-1 and TRBJ1-1; D remains ambiguous. The CDR3 runs to 16 residues. Looked up from germline, CDR1 is SGHRS and CDR2 is YFSETQ. V gave up 0 bases and J gave up 0 bases, with 12 bases separating them. The chain's CDR3 is CASSLDEETLNTEAFF. In DNA, the CDR3 is TGCGCCAGCAGCTTGGATGAGGAGACCTTGAACACTGAAGCTTTCTTT.

This clone was observed a few times. The rearrangement joins TRBV6-6 to TRBJ1-1, with a possible D match to TRBD1 (5 bases). V lost 4 bases to trimming and J lost 5 bases, with 11 bases between them. The CDR3 is made up of 13 amino acids. Germline values: CDR1 MNHNY, CDR2 SVGAGI (reference sequence). The CDR3 protein is CASSSGGATEAFF. The CDR3 DNA is TGTGCCAGCAGTTCGGGAGGGGCGACTGAAGCTTTCTTT.

V and J are TRBV27 and TRBJ1-1; D gene ambiguous. The CDR3 has 13 amino acids. V was cut by 2 bases and J by 7 bases, with 11 bases left in between. CDR1 and CDR2 (germline): MNHEY, SMNVEV (reference sequence). CDR3 nucleotides: TGTGCCAGCAGTTTAAATAGGGAGGATGAAGCTTTCTTT. This translates into CASSLNREDEAFF.

The chain carries TRBV18 and TRBJ2-7; 9 bases map to TRBD2. Germline V gene sequence: CDR1 KGHSH, CDR2 LQKENI. This CDR3 region has 15 residues. V dropped 0 bases and J dropped 1; count of bases not matched to a gene: 1. CDR3 sequence (DNA): TGTGCCAGCTCACCACCGGGACTAGCATCCTACGAGCAGTACTTC. It is translated as CASSPPGLASYEQYF.

The chain carries TRBV27 and TRBJ1-2; 8 nucleotides match TRBD1. This CDR3 region has 15 residues. Losses at the gene ends were 6 bases for V and 2 bases for J; bases not matched to a gene: 8. Germline CDR1 is MNHEY and CDR2 is SMNVEV (reference sequence). CDR3 bases: TGTGCCAGCAGCCGACTCAGGGGGCCCAACTATGGCTACACCTTC. Translating gives CASSRLRGPNYGYTF.

The J gene is TRBJ2-5, the V gene TRBV6-5, with a tentative D call TRBD2 (7 bases). Germline V gives CDR1 MNHEY, CDR2 SVGAGI. V lost 0 bases and J 7 bases, leaving 9 bases between the germline ends. This CDR3 is 13 amino acids long. The CDR3 DNA reads as TGTGCCAGCAGTTACTCGGGAGGGGGGACCCAGTACTTC. Translating it yields CASSYSGGGTQYF.

The chain recombines TRBV28 with TRBJ1-2; TRBD1 aligns across 8 bases. There are 16 residues in the CDR3. Germline CDR1 and CDR2: MDHEN and SYDVKM. Germline trimming cut 0 bases from V and 0 bases from J; bases unmatched to any gene: 3. CDR3 coding DNA: TGTGCCAGCAGTTTATGGCGGACAGGGTCTAACTATGGCTACACCTTC. It yields the protein CASSLWRTGSNYGYTF.

The chain has TRBV5-4 and TRBJ2-3, with D tentatively TRBD2 (5 bases). CDR3 length equals 15 residues. Germline lookup yields CDR1 SGHNT and CDR2 YYREEE (reference sequence). The CDR3 is CASLRSGGTTDTQYF. DNA for the CDR3: TGTGCTAGTCTTCGGAGTGGAGGCACAACAGATACGCAGTATTTT.

This clone was counted between two and nine times. This sequence joins TRBV6-2 or TRBV6-3 and TRBJ1-1, with D uncertain. The CDR3 consists of 15 residues. Germline CDR1 reads MNHEY; CDR2 reads SVGEGT. V was cut by 5 bases and J by 2 bases, with 15 bases left in between. Here the CDR3 DNA reads TGTGCCAGCAGTGCCGGGAGGGCAGGTAACACTGAAGCTTTCTTT. As protein: CASSAGRAGNTEAFF.

The rearrangement links TRBV18 to TRBJ1-2; no clear D gene. The CDR3 runs 15 residues. Trimming took 5 bases from V and 3 from J, leaving 16 bases between them. Per germline, CDR1 KGHSH and CDR2 LQKENI. Here the CDR3 DNA reads TGTGCCAGCTCAGTATCACGAGAGGCGGACTATGGCTACACCTTC. Its translation is CASSVSREADYGYTF.

The chain joins TRBV4-2 to TRBJ2-1, with TRBD1 as a possible D gene (5 bases). The germline gives CDR1 LGHNA, CDR2 YNFKEQ. The CDR3 runs to 16 residues. The V end lost 0 bases, the J end lost 7 bases, and 16 bases lay between the germline ends. The CDR3 bases are TGTGCCAGCAGCCAAGATTGGCAGGGAATTAAGAATGAGCAGTTCTTC. This codes for CASSQDWQGIKNEQFF.

This clone was recorded a few times. CDR3 loop: CASSPESTGASYTF. The DNA for the CDR3 is TGTGCCAGCTCACCGGAATCGACAGGGGCGAGCTACACCTTC. The J gene is TRBJ1-2, the V gene TRBV18; 8 bases fit TRBD1. The trim removed 3 bases at V and 9 bases at J, leaving 9 bases unmatched. Per germline, CDR1 KGHSH and CDR2 LQKENI. This CDR3 is 14 amino acids long.

V is TRBV2 and J is TRBJ1-2; D gene uncertain. Trimming pared 7 bases from V and 5 bases from J, leaving 8 bases between. The CDR3 runs 11 residues. Germline V gene sequence: CDR1 SNHLY, CDR2 FYNNEI. The CDR3 nucleotides are TGTGCCAGCAAAGGAGAGTATGGCTACACCTTC. As protein: CASKGEYGYTF.

J is TRBJ2-7 and V is TRBV19; possibly TRBD1 for D (6 bases). Looked up from germline, CDR1 is LNHDA and CDR2 is SQIVND (reference sequence). The CDR3 runs to 13 residues. V gave up 5 bases and J gave up 3 bases, with 11 bases separating them. The DNA for the CDR3 is TGTGCCAGTAGTCCGAGGACAGACTACGAGCAGTACTTC. This sequence encodes CASSPRTDYEQYF.

This chain joins TRBV16 and TRBJ1-5, with unresolved D. This CDR3 is built from 15 residues. V was pared by 4 bases and J by 0 bases, with 10 bases between. CDR1 is KGHSY and CDR2 is FQNENV in the germline V gene. CDR3: CASSRPRGSNQPQHF. The CDR3 coding sequence is TGTGCCAGCAGCCGTCCCCGGGGTAGCAATCAGCCCCAGCATTTT.